This T cell receptor beta chain was recorded in a study of T-cell reconstitution after alpha-beta-depleted transplantation in children (dated by TCRdb to the mid-2010s). Background on the whole study: T-cell immune reconstitution after TCRalphabeta/CD19-depleted allogeneic hematopoietic cell transplantation in children was quantitatively tracked in the study by means of TCR repertoire profiling. The paper as a whole reports these results and caveats: The frequencies of hyperexpanded clones fell over the following months, and after one year, T-cell counts and TCRbeta diversity were mostly attributed to newly produced T cells. In some patients, the high TCRbeta diversity seen at day 60 was put down to recipient T cells and intrathymic progenitors that had survived conditioning. The apparently early alphabetaT-cell count recovery about two months after transplant was reportedly dependent on only several hundred rapidly expanded clones derived from non-depleted graft cells.

Relative to germline, V is 1 base shorter and J is 5 bases shorter, with 23 bases between their ends. Including the terminal cysteine and phenylalanine, the CDR3 comprises 19 residues. The DNA shown is the 57-base CDR3, in frame from base 1. The germline V gene provides CDR1 SGHVS and CDR2 FNYEAQ. This clonotype was counted ten times or more. This clone's antigen is unknown. Base qualities were left out, and no much larger clone turns up one base away. The receptor library was made with PCR. This sample was sequenced with an Illumina HiSeq 2500. To normalize quantification of the TCRbeta repertoire, the TCR libraries were built with molecular barcoding that relied on unique molecular identifiers. TCRdb handled the public reads itself, with Q25 trimming in fastp and clone calling in MiXCR, and kept productive beta chains. Each entry is one CDR3 protein sequence, shown with its most common DNA and genes. The sample table records 180,000 or so distinct CDR3 sequences; about 6% of these occur just once. About 5% of the sample comes from the top ten.

The sample's treatment or condition label, in plain terms: allogeneic hematopoietic cell transplantation with graft depleted of TCRalphabeta T cells and CD19 B cells. The transplant recipients were children given TCRalphabeta/CD19-depleted allogeneic hematopoietic cell grafts. This TCR came from a girl under three years old with combined immunodeficiency, due to receive a stem cell transplant. This material consisted of PBMCs, taken before TCRalphabeta/CD19-depleted stem cell transplant. The chain employs TRBV7-6 and TRBJ1-4; the D gene is perhaps TRBD1, from 6 matching bases. The nucleotide sequence reads as follows: TGTGCCAGCAGCTTAGGAGAAGTATGTTATCAGGGGAGAAATGAAAAACTGTTTTTT. Its protein product is CASSLGEVCYQGRNEKLFF.